There are many counts of the clone carrying this T cell receptor beta chain. What it recognizes is unknown. TCRdb re-called the 5' RACE reads with MiXCR, one entry per CDR3 protein. The sample holds more than 250,000 distinct CDR3 sequences; less than 9% are singletons and the top ten take around 2.1%. The data stem from a study of identical twins. Germline V gene data show CDR1 as LGHNA and CDR2 as YNFKEQ. V was cut by 1 base and J by 7 bases, with 4 bases left in between. CDR3 size: 11 residues. Study-wide results and limits: Fewer insertions characterized abundant cord blood beta clonotypes, whereas memory repertoires showed none. Low generation probability was overrepresented in out-of-frame alpha sequences shared by twins.

The same data also contributed to another study, on yellow fever vaccine responses in identical twins.

This clonotype originated in a woman in her late teens or twenties in good health. The chain couples TRBV4-2 to TRBJ1-2; the D is unclear. Sequenced input: memory (CD45RO+) T cells sorted from blood. CDR3 nucleotide sequence: TGTGCCAGCAGCCAAGTTGGTGGCTACACCTTC. It is translated as CASSQVGGYTF.